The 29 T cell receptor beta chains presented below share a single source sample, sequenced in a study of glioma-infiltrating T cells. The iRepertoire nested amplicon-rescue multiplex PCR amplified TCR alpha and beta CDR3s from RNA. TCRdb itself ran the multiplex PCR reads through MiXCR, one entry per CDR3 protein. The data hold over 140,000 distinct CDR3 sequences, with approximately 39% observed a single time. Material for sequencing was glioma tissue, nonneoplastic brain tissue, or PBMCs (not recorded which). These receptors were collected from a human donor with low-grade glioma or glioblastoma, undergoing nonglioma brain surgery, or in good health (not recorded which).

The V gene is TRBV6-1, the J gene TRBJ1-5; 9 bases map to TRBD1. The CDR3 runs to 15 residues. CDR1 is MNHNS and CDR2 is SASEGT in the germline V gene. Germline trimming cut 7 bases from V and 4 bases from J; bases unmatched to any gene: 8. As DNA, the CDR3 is TGTGCCAGCACCTCCCGGGACAGGGTTAATCAGCCCCAGCATTTT. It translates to CASTSRDRVNQPQHF.

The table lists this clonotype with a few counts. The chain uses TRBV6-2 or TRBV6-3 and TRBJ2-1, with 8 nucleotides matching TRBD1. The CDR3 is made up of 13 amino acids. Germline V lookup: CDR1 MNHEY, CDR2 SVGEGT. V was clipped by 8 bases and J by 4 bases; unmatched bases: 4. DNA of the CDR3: TGTGCCAGCTCCCAGGGGGCATACAATGAGCAGTTCTTC. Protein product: CASSQGAYNEQFF.

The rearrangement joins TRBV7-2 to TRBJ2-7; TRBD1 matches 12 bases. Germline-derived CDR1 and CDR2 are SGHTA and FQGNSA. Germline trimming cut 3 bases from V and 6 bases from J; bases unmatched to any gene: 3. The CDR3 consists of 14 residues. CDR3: CASSLGQGASEQYF. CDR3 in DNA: TGTGCCAGCAGCTTGGGACAGGGGGCTAGCGAGCAGTACTTC.

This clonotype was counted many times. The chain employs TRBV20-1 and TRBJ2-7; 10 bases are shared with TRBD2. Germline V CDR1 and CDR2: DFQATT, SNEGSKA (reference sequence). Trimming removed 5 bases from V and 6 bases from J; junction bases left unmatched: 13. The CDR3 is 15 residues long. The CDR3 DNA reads TGCAGTGCTGTGAACCCAAGCGGGAGGGGACGCGAGCAGTACTTC. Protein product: CSAVNPSGRGREQYF.

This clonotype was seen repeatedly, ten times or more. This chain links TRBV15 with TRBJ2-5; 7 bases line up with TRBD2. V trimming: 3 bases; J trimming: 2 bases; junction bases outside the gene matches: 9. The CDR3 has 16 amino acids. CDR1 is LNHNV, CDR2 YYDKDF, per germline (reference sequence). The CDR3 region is CATSRSLGGDQETQYF. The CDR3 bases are TGTGCCACCAGCAGGTCACTGGGAGGGGATCAAGAGACCCAGTACTTC.

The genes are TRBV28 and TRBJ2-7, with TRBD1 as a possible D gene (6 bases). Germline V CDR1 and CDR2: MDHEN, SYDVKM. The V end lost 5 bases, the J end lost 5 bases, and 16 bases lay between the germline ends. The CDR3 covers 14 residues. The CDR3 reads CASSPGQRADEQYF. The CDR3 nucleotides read TGTGCCAGCAGTCCCGGACAGCGCGCGGACGAGCAGTACTTC.

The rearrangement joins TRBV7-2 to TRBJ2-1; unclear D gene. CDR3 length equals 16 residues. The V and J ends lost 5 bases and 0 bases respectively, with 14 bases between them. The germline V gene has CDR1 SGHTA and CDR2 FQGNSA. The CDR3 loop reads CASSPVAAGSYNEQFF. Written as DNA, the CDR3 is TGTGCCAGCAGCCCCGTCGCAGCCGGCTCCTACAATGAGCAGTTCTTC. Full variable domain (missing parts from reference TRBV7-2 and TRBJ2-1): GAGVSQSPSNKVTEKGKDVELRCDPISGHTALYWYRQSLGQGLEFLIYFQGNSAPDKSGLPSDRFSAERTGGSVSTLTIQRTQQEDSAVYLCASSPVAAGSYNEQFFGPGTRLTVL.

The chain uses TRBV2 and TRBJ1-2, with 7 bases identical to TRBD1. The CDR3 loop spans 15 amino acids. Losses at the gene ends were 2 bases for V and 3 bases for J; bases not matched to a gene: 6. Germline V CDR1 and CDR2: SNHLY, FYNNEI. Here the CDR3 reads CASSERRQGDYGYTF. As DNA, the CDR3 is TGTGCCAGCAGTGAACGGAGACAGGGAGACTATGGCTACACCTTC.

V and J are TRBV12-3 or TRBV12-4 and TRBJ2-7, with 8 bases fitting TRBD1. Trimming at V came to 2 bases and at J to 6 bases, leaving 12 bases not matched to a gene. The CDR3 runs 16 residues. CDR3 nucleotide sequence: TGTGCCAGCAGTTTAAACCCCACAGGGGGAAGAGCCGAGCAGTACTTC. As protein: CASSLNPTGGRAEQYF.

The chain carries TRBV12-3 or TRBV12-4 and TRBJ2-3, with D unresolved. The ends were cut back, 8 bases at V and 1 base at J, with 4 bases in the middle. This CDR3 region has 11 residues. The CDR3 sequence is CASEGTDTQYF. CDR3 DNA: TGTGCCAGCGAGGGCACAGATACGCAGTATTTT.

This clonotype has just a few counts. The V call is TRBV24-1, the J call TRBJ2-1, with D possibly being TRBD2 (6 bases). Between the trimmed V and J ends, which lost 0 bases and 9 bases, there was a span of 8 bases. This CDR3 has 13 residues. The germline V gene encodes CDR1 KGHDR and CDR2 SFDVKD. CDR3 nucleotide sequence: TGTGCCACCAGTGATTTGAGGAGGGTTGAGCAGTTCTTC. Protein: CATSDLRRVEQFF.

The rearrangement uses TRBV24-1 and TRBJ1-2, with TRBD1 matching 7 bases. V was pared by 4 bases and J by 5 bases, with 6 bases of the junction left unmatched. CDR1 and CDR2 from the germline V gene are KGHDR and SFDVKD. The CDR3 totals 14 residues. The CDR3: CATSDLKTGYGYTF. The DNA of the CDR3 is TGTGCCACCAGTGACCTTAAGACAGGGTATGGCTACACCTTC.

This CDR3 reads CASSQALDRIYNEQFF. CDR3 in DNA: TGCGCCAGCAGCCAAGCTCTGGACCGTATTTACAATGAGCAGTTCTTC. V gene TRBV4-1 combines with J gene TRBJ2-1; D ambiguous. V was shortened by 1 base and J by 4 bases, with 14 bases between the two germline ends. The CDR3 loop spans 16 amino acids. The germline V gene has CDR1 MGHRA and CDR2 YSYEKL.

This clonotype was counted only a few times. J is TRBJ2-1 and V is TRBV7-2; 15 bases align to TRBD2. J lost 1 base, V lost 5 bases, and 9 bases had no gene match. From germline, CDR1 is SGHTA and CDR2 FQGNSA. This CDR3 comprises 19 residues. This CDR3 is CASSPRTSGGAGSYNEQFF. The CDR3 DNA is TGTGCCAGCAGCCCGCGGACTAGCGGGGGGGCCGGGTCCTACAATGAGCAGTTCTTC.

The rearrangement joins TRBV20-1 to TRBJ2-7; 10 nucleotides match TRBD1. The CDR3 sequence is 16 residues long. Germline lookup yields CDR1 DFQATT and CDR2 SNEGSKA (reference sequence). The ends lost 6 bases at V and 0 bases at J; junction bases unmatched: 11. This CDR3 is CSAYDSGQGYSYEQYF. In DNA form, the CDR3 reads TGCAGTGCGTATGATTCGGGACAGGGGTACTCCTACGAGCAGTACTTC.

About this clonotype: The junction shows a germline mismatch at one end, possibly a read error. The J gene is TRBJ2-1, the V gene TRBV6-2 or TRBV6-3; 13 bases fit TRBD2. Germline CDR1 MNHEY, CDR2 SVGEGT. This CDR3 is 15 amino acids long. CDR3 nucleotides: TGTGCCAGCAAACCGGGACTAGCGGGGAACAATGAGCGGTTCTTC. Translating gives CASKPGLAGNNERFF.

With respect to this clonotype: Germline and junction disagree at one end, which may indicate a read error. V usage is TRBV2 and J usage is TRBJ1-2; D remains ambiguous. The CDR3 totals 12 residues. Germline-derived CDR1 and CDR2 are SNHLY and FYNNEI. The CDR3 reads CASGEAEYGYTF. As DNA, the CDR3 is TGTGCCAGCGGTGAAGCAGAGTATGGCTACACCTTC.

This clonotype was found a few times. Here the CDR3 reads CASRRDWGTDTQYF. In nucleotides, the CDR3 is TGTGCCAGCAGGCGGGACTGGGGCACAGATACGCAGTATTTT. The chain joins TRBV6-1 to TRBJ2-3; D is perhaps TRBD2 (6 bases). Germline-derived CDR1 and CDR2 are MNHNS and SASEGT. Trimming removed 6 bases at V and 1 base at J, with 11 bases between. This CDR3 contains 14 residues.

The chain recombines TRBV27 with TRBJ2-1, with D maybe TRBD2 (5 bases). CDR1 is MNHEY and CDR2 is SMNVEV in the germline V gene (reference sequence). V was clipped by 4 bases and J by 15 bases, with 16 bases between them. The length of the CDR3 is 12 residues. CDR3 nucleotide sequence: TGTGCCAGCAGTTCCCAACCGGGGATCTCGTTCTTC. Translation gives CASSSQPGISFF.

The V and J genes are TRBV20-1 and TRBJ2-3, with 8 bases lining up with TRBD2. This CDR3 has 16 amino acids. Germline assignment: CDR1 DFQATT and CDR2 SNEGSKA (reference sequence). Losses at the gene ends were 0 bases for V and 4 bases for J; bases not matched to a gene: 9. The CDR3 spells CSARDTSGSAADTQYF. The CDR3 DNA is TGCAGTGCTAGAGATACCAGCGGGAGCGCTGCAGATACGCAGTATTTT.

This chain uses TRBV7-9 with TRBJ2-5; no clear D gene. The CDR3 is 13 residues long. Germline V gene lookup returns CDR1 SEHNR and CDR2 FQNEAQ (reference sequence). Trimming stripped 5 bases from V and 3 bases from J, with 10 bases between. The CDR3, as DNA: TGTGCCAGCAGCCTCCCCTATGAAGAGACCCAGTACTTC. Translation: CASSLPYEETQYF. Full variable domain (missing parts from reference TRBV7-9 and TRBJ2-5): DTGVSQNPRHKITKRGQNVTFRCDPISEHNRLYWYRQTLGQGPEFLTYFQNEAQLEKSRLLSDRFSAERPKGSFSTLEIQRTEQGDSAMYLCASSLPYEETQYFGPGTRLLVL.

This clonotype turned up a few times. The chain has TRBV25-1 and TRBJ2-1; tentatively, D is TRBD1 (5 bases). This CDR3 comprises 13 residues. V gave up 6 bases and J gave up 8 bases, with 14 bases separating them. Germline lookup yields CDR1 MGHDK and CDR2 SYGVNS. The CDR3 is CASSPTGPDEQFF. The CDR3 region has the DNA TGTGCCAGCAGCCCAACAGGACCTGATGAGCAGTTCTTC.

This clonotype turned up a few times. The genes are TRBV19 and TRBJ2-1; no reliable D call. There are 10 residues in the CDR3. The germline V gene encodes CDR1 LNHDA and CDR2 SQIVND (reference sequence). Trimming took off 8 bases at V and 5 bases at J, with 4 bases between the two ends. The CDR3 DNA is TGTGCCAGTGGACACAATGAGCAGTTCTTC. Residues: CASGHNEQFF.

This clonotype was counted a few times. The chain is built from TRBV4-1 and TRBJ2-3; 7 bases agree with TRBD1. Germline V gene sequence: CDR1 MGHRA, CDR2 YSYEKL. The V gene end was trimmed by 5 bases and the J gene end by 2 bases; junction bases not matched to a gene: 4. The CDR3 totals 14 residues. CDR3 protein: CASSWGTDTDTQYF. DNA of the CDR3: TGCGCCAGCAGCTGGGGGACAGACACAGATACGCAGTATTTT.

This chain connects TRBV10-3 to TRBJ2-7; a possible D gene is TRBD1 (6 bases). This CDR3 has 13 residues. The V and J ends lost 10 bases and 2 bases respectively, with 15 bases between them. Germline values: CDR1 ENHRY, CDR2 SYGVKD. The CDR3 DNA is TGTGCCACCCGACAGGCGAAGACCTACGAGCAGTACTTC. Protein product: CATRQAKTYEQYF.

The CDR3 sequence: CASSLAPAGLASSTDTQYF. As DNA, the CDR3 is TGTGCCAGCAGCTTAGCGCCCGCGGGACTAGCGTCAAGCACAGATACGCAGTATTTT. The rearrangement links TRBV7-8 to TRBJ2-3; the match to TRBD2 covers 10 bases. The CDR3 contains 19 residues. Germline loops: CDR1 SGHVS, CDR2 FQNEAQ. After removal of 0 bases from V and 0 bases from J, the junction contained 9 bases not matched to a gene.

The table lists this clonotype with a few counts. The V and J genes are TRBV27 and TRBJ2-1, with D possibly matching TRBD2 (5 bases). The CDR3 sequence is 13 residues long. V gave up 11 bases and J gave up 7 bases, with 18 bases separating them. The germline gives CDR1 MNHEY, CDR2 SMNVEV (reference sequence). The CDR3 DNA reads TGTGCCGCACGGAGGCTAGCTAAGAATGAGCAGTTCTTC. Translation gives CAARRLAKNEQFF.

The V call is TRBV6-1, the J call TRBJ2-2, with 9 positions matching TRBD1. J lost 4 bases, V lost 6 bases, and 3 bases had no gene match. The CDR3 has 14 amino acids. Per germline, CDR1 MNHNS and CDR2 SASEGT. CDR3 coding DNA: TGTGCCAGCAGAGGACAGGGGTTCACCGGGGAGCTGTTTTTT. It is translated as CASRGQGFTGELFF.

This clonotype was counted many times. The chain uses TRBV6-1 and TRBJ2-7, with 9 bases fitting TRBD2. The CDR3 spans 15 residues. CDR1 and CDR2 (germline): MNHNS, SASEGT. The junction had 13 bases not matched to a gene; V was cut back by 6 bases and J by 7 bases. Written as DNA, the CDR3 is TGTGCCAGCAGCAAGGCAGCGGGGGGCCGCGCAGAGCAGTACTTC. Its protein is CASSKAAGGRAEQYF.